The source of this TCR beta chain is a study of T cells in Graves' hyperthyroidism and ophthalmopathy. Study-wide background: Initial diagnosis, before any treatment, was when peripheral blood was collected. Study results and limitations: A model of 13 V-J pairs discriminated ophthalmopathy from stable hyperthyroidism. Among clonotypes expanded in thyroid above 0.001, most were also found in blood.

Fresh peripheral blood, around 9.3 ml, was the source of the PBMCs. TCR beta CDR3 regions were amplified from RNA transcripts. The HTBI primer set drove a first-round RT-PCR of the TCR CDR3. TCRdb reprocessed the multiplex PCR reads with MiXCR, giving one entry per CDR3 protein. Here the sample spans fewer than 450,000 distinct CDR3 sequences, roughly 15% being singletons. Germline V CDR1 and CDR2: GTSNPN, SVGIG (reference sequence). This CDR3 has 13 residues. The V end was cut by 3 bases, the J end by 4 bases, with 12 bases between. This clonotype appeared many times. Its antigen is still unknown. This TCR derives from a woman aged 60-75 years with Graves' ophthalmopathy. Sequencing was performed on blood. The rearrangement uses TRBV30 and TRBJ1-2; D unclear. The CDR3 spells CAWRAAEFYGYTF. CDR3 coding DNA: TGTGCCTGGAGGGCAGCCGAATTCTATGGCTACACCTTC.